This TCR beta chain was sequenced in a study of T cell responses to AZD1222 COVID-19 vaccine. Regarding the study as a whole: Across spike, vaccine-associated CD4 TCRs were found, dominant at 160-218 and 743-854.

The CDR3 contains 16 residues. The ends were cut back, 6 bases at V and 6 bases at J, with 21 bases in the middle. Germline CDR1 reads LNHDA; CDR2 reads SQIVND (reference sequence). To note about this clone: Its target is unknown.

Method: immunoSEQ multiplex PCR; TCRdb's copy keeps in-frame clones and lacks some. This sample has about 150,000 clones, with approximately 94% found just once. The chain carries TRBV19 and TRBJ1-5, with D perhaps matching TRBD1 (5 bases). The clonotype originates from an adult in good health. Material: peripheral blood, obtained on day 0 of AZD1222 vaccination. CDR3 nucleotide sequence: TGTGCCAGTAGCAGACAGAATCAGGTTAGGGGTCAGCCCCAGCATTTT. This encodes CASSRQNQVRGQPQHF.